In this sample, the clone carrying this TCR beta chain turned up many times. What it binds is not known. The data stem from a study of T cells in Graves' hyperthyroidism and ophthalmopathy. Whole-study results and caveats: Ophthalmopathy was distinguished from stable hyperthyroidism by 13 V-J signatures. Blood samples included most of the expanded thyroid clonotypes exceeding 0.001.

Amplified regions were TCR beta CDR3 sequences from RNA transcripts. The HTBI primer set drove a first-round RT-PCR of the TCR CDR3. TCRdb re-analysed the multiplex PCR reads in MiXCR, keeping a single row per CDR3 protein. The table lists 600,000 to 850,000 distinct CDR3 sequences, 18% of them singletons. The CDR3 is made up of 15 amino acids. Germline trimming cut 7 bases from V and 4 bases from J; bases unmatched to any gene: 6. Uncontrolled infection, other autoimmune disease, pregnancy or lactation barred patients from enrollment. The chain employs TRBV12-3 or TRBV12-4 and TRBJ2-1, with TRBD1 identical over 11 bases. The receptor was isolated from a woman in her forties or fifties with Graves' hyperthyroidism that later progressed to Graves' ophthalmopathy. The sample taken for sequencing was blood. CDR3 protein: CASIEGQGAYNEQFF. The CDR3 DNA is TGTGCCAGCATCGAAGGACAGGGGGCTTACAATGAGCAGTTCTTC.